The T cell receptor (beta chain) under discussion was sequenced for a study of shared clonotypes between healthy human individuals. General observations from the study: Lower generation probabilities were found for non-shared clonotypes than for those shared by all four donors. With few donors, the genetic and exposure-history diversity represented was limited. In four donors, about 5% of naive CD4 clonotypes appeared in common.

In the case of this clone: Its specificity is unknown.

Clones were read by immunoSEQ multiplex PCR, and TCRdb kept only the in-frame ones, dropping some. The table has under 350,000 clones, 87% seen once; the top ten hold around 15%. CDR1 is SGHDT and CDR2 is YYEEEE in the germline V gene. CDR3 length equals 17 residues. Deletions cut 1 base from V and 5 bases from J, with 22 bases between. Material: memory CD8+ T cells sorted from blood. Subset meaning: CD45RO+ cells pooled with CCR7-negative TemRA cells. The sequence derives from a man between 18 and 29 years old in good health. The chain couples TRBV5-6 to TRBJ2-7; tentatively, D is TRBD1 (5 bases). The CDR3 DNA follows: TGTGCCAGCAGCTTGTGGGCCCAGGGTATTTGGGTAGACGAGCAGTACTTC. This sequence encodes CASSLWAQGIWVDEQYF.